The 11 T cell receptor beta chains below were found in one sample sequenced in a study of blood T cells in healthy people across ages. For the second PCR, which ran for roughly 6 to 12 cycles, a sample-barcoded 5' primer and a J-beta primer mix were used. TCRdb reprocessed the 5' RACE reads via MiXCR and lists one record per CDR3 protein. Among 800,000 or so distinct CDR3 sequences listed, about 25% were seen once. Separately, the same data were catalogued under a study of T cells of mothers and their children.

The source material was blood. The receptor source for this set is a boy younger than 18 in good health.

The chain uses TRBV14 and TRBJ2-2; D is possibly TRBD1 (6 bases). The length of the CDR3 is 15 residues. V lost 0 bases to trimming and J lost 11 bases, with 16 bases between them. Germline lookup yields CDR1 SGHDN and CDR2 FVKESK. Written as DNA, the CDR3 is TGTGCCAGCAGCCAAGATGGGAATGGGGGCCATGAGCTGTTTTTT. Translating gives CASSQDGNGGHELFF.

This rearrangement joins TRBV28 to TRBJ2-3; the match to TRBD2 covers 7 bases. CDR1 and CDR2 (germline): MDHEN, SYDVKM. V lost 6 bases to trimming and J lost 3 bases; unmatched junction nucleotides: 9. This CDR3 has 15 residues. CDR3 nucleotide sequence: TGTGCCAGCAGGGATAGCGGGCCGGGGACAGATACGCAGTATTTT. Protein product: CASRDSGPGTDTQYF.

This clonotype was seen a few times. V gene TRBV7-2 combines with J gene TRBJ2-5; 9 bases fit TRBD2. The end of the DNA aligns better with TRBJ2-7, so the J call may be wrong. The CDR3 has 16 residues. Germline V CDR1 and CDR2: SGHTA, FQGNSA. This CDR3 reads CASSLELAGGSYEQYF. In nucleotides, the CDR3 is TGTGCCAGCAGCTTAGAGTTGGCGGGAGGGAGCTACGAGCAGTACTTC.

This clonotype has a handful of counts. The rearrangement joins TRBV29-1 to TRBJ2-3; D is unclear. The CDR3 is made up of 11 amino acids. With 3 bases removed from V and 5 bases from J, the gap between germline ends came to 6 bases. Germline-derived CDR1 and CDR2 are SQVTM and ANQGSEA. CDR3 coding DNA: TGCAGCGTTGAGGTTAAAGATACGCAGTATTTT. This gives the protein CSVEVKDTQYF.

The chain recombines TRBV20-1 with TRBJ2-3; 10 nucleotides line up with TRBD1. Germline CDR1 reads DFQATT; CDR2 reads SNEGSKA (reference sequence). There are 13 residues in the CDR3. DNA of the CDR3: TGCACTGGGGACAGGGGAAGCACAGATACGCAGTATTTT. Residues: CTGDRGSTDTQYF.

The chain combines TRBV9 with TRBJ1-6; D call uncertain. This CDR3 has 15 residues. Germline CDR1 SGDLS, CDR2 YYNGEE. Trimming removed 2 bases from V and 7 bases from J, with 13 bases in between. Here the CDR3 reads CASSVDATINSPLHF. The DNA for the CDR3 is TGTGCCAGCAGCGTGGACGCGACGATAAATTCACCCCTCCACTTT.

V and J are TRBV5-1 and TRBJ1-1; D might be TRBD1 (6 bases). Germline V gene data show CDR1 as SGHRS and CDR2 as YFSETQ. The CDR3 consists of 15 residues. With 0 bases removed from V and 5 bases from J, the gap between germline ends came to 14 bases. The CDR3 DNA is TGCGCCAGCAGCTTGGGCTCGACAGGAACGACTGAAGCTTTCTTT. As protein: CASSLGSTGTTEAFF. Supplemented by reference TRBV5-1 and TRBJ1-1, the full variable domain reads KAGVTQTPRYLIKTRGQQVTLSCSPISGHRSVSWYQQTPGQGLQFLFEYFSETQRNKGNFPGRFSGRQFSNSRSEMNVSTLELGDSALYLCASSLGSTGTTEAFFGQGTRLTVV.

This clonotype was seen only a few times. The V gene is TRBV29-1, the J gene TRBJ2-3, with D uncertain. The V gene lost 4 bases and the J gene lost 5 bases, with 10 bases spanning the gap. The germline CDR1 and CDR2 sequences are SQVTM and ANQGSEA. This CDR3 has 12 amino acids. The CDR3 DNA reads TGCAGCGTTGGGGCAGGCAGAGATACGCAGTATTTT. Its protein is CSVGAGRDTQYF.

V usage is TRBV4-1 and J usage is TRBJ2-3, with a possible D match to TRBD1 (5 bases). Trimming cost V 2 bases and J 5 bases, with 11 bases left between them. This CDR3 has 14 residues. Germline CDR1 and CDR2: MGHRA and YSYEKL. The CDR3, as DNA: TGCGCCAGCAGCCAACTAAGCACAGGAGATACGCAGTATTTT. This encodes CASSQLSTGDTQYF.

The chain joins TRBV7-8 to TRBJ2-4, with 8 bases matching TRBD1. The CDR3 covers 15 residues. Germline CDR1 SGHVS, CDR2 FQNEAQ. Unmatched junction bases numbered 10, after V lost 3 bases and J lost 9 bases. The CDR3 bases are TGTGCCAGCAGCTTGAATGCAGGGGGCGAGGTCATTCAGTACTTC. Its translation: CASSLNAGGEVIQYF.

A few counts support this clonotype. The gene calls are TRBV7-2 and TRBJ2-7, with 8 bases that match TRBD1. V gave up 5 bases and J gave up 3 bases; unmatched junction bases: 6. There are 14 residues in the CDR3. CDR1 SGHTA and CDR2 FQGNSA come from the germline V gene. As DNA, the CDR3 is TGTGCCAGCAGCACACAAGGACAGGGCTACGAGCAGTACTTC. This codes for CASSTQGQGYEQYF.